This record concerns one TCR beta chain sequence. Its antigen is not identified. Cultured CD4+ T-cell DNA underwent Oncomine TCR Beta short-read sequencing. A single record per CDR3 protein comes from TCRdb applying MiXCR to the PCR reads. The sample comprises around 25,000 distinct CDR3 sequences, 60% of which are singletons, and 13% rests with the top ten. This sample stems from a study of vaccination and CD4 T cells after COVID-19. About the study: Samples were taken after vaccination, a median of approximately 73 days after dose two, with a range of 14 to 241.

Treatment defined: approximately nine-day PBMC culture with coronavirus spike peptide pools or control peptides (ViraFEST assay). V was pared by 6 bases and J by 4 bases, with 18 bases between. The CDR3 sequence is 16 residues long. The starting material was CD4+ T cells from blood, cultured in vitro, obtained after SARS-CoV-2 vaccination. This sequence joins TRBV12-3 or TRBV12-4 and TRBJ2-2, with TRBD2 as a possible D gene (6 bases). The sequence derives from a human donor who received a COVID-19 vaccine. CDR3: CASSPLGGVGTGELFF. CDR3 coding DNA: TGTGCCAGCAGCCCCCTCGGCGGGGTGGGCACCGGGGAGCTGTTTTTT.